The sequence of this T cell receptor beta chain was determined in a study of T cells in Graves' hyperthyroidism and ophthalmopathy. Notes on the study in general: Among clonotypes expanded in thyroid above 0.001, most were also found in blood.

From RNA transcripts, TCR beta CDR3 regions were amplified. HTBI primers drove first-round RT-PCR of the TCR CDR3. TCRdb re-analysed the multiplex PCR reads in MiXCR, keeping a single row per CDR3 protein. The sample includes a few hundred thousand distinct CDR3 sequences, roughly 13% of them seen just once. This clonotype was detected ten times or more. The antigen remains undetermined. Germline V CDR1 and CDR2: SNHLY, FYNNEI. The ends were cut back, 2 bases at V and 0 bases at J, with 14 bases in the middle. The CDR3 runs to 17 residues. The sequencing input was blood. The source is a woman in her thirties or forties with Graves' ophthalmopathy. The chain joins TRBV2 to TRBJ2-1; tentatively, D is TRBD2 (6 bases). The CDR3 nucleotides read TGTGCCAGCAGTGAAATTCCTAGCGAGAGCTCCTACAATGAGCAGTTCTTC. It translates to CASSEIPSESSYNEQFF.